The 30 T cell receptor beta chains below all came from one sample that was sequenced in a study of cytomegalovirus exposure and HLA in healthy donors. With 60 Vbeta and 13 Jbeta primers, the PCR was carried out. Here immunoSEQ multiplex PCR was the method, and the copy in TCRdb shows in-frame clones only, minus some. The sample contains roughly 150,000 clones, roughly 77% of which appear only once. The sample taken for sequencing was PBMCs. Receptor source: a man in his forties or fifties in good health and CMV-seropositive.

The chain recombines TRBV6-4 with TRBJ2-3, with a possible D match to TRBD2 (5 bases). Germline CDR1 reads MRHNA; CDR2 reads SNTAGT. V shed 5 bases and J shed 3 bases, with 15 bases lying between them. The CDR3 contains 15 residues. The CDR3 region has the DNA TGTGCCAGCAGTTCCCAAGGTGGGAGTACAGATACGCAGTATTTT. This translates into CASSSQGGSTDTQYF.

This chain uses TRBV4-2 with TRBJ2-5; tentative D call: TRBD2 (7 bases). Trimming cost V 1 base and J 1 base, with 10 bases left between them. The CDR3 runs 15 residues. Germline V gene sequence: CDR1 LGHNA, CDR2 YNFKEQ. The CDR3 DNA is TGTGCCAGCAGCCAAGGGGCGGGGGCCCAAGAGACCCAGTACTTC. Translating gives CASSQGAGAQETQYF.

V gene TRBV28 combines with J gene TRBJ1-1, with D unclear. With 5 bases removed from V and 0 bases from J, the gap between germline ends came to 4 bases. This CDR3 region has 12 residues. Germline V gene lookup returns CDR1 MDHEN and CDR2 SYDVKM. In nucleotides, the CDR3 is TGTGCCAGCAGTCTCGTGAACACTGAAGCTTTCTTT. This sequence encodes CASSLVNTEAFF.

V is TRBV19 and J is TRBJ2-3, with 9 bases aligning to TRBD2. The CDR3 is made up of 15 amino acids. J was trimmed by 2 bases and V by 5 bases; bases with no gene match: 5. In germline, CDR1 is LNHDA, CDR2 SQIVND (reference sequence). Here the CDR3 reads CASSGLAGVTDTQYF. In DNA, the CDR3 is TGTGCCAGTAGTGGGTTAGCGGGGGTCACAGATACGCAGTATTTT. The full variable domain, rest sourced from reference TRBV19 and TRBJ2-3, is DGGITQSPKYLFRKEGQNVTLSCEQNLNHDAMYWYRQDPGQGLRLIYYSQIVNDFQKGDIAEGYSVSREKKESFPLTVTSAQKNPTAFYLCASSGLAGVTDTQYFGPGTRLTVL.

V and J are TRBV11-2 and TRBJ2-7, with 9 bases identical to TRBD2. The CDR3 is 14 residues long. The V segment lost 1 base and the J segment 2 bases; nucleotides outside the gene matches: 0. Germline V gene lookup returns CDR1 SGHAT and CDR2 FQNNGV. The CDR3 is CASSLGGGAYEQYF. Written as DNA, the CDR3 is TGTGCCAGCAGCTTAGGCGGGGGGGCCTACGAGCAGTACTTC.

V usage is TRBV15 and J usage is TRBJ2-7, with 7 nucleotides matching TRBD1. From germline, CDR1 is LNHNV and CDR2 YYDKDF (reference sequence). Germline trimming cut 0 bases from V and 3 bases from J; bases unmatched to any gene: 11. This CDR3 has 17 amino acids. The CDR3 is CATSREPRTGSDYEQYF. CDR3 coding DNA: TGTGCCACCAGCAGAGAGCCCCGGACAGGTTCGGACTACGAGCAGTACTTC.

The chain combines TRBV11-2 with TRBJ2-7; 8 positions match TRBD1. Germline loops: CDR1 SGHAT, CDR2 FQNNGV. The V segment lost 3 bases and the J segment 1 base; nucleotides outside the gene matches: 17. The CDR3 totals 19 residues. The CDR3, as DNA: TGTGCCAGCAGCTTTATAAAGGGGCAGGACAGGGCGAATTCCTACGAGCAGTACTTC. Translated: CASSFIKGQDRANSYEQYF.

The chain combines TRBV6-4 with TRBJ2-2, with 7 bases lining up with TRBD1. The CDR3 is 16 residues long. V was clipped by 5 bases and J by 5 bases; unmatched bases: 11. Germline V gives CDR1 MRHNA, CDR2 SNTAGT. The CDR3 region has the DNA TGTGCCAGCAGTCCGGGGCAGGGGGTTCGAACCGGGGAGCTGTTTTTT. It encodes CASSPGQGVRTGELFF.

V is TRBV7-3 and J is TRBJ2-6, with 10 bases fitting TRBD1. The junction had 3 bases not matched to a gene; V was cut back by 1 base and J by 3 bases. The length of the CDR3 is 17 residues. Germline CDR1 and CDR2: SGHTA and FQGTGA. The CDR3 coding sequence is TGTGCCAGCAGCTTAAGACAGGGGGCGCTTGGGGCCAACGTCCTGACTTTC. Translated: CASSLRQGALGANVLTF.

The chain employs TRBV7-2 and TRBJ1-5; 8 bases are shared with TRBD1. J was trimmed by 2 bases and V by 5 bases; bases with no gene match: 5. Germline CDR1 and CDR2: SGHTA and FQGNSA. The CDR3 consists of 15 residues. For the CDR3, the DNA is TGTGCCAGCAGCCCGGACAGGGAAGGCAATCAGCCCCAGCATTTT. This gives the protein CASSPDREGNQPQHF.

This rearrangement joins TRBV7-6 to TRBJ1-1, with 7 bases aligning to TRBD1. From germline, CDR1 is SGHVS and CDR2 FNYEAQ. The CDR3 loop spans 14 amino acids. The V and J ends lost 3 bases and 1 base, in that order; junction bases with no gene match: 2. The CDR3 sequence: CASSFGQANTEAFF. The DNA of the CDR3 is TGTGCCAGCAGCTTCGGACAGGCGAACACTGAAGCTTTCTTT.

This clone has only a few counts. The gene calls are TRBV7-9 and TRBJ2-7; the D is unclear. The CDR3 contains 12 residues. The ends were cut back, 7 bases at V and 4 bases at J, with 11 bases in the middle. Germline assignment: CDR1 SEHNR and CDR2 FQNEAQ (reference sequence). The CDR3 nucleotides read TGTGCCAGCATCACTGACTCGTACGAGCAGTACTTC. Translation gives CASITDSYEQYF.

Only a few counts were recorded for this clone. The gene calls are TRBV19 and TRBJ2-3; 13 positions agree with TRBD2. V lost 7 bases and J lost 5; bases outside the gene matches: 9. Germline V gene data show CDR1 as LNHDA and CDR2 as SQIVND (reference sequence). The CDR3 has 16 residues. The CDR3 protein is CASKLGLAGSRDTQYF. Written as DNA, the CDR3 is TGTGCCAGTAAATTGGGACTAGCGGGGTCCCGAGATACGCAGTATTTT.

The chain couples TRBV12-5 to TRBJ2-7; TRBD2 aligns across 7 bases. Germline values: CDR1 LGHNT, CDR2 FRNRAP. The trim removed 3 bases at V and 2 bases at J, leaving 4 bases unmatched. The CDR3 is 14 residues long. CDR3 sequence reads: CASGLGAGAYEQYF. CDR3 DNA: TGTGCTAGTGGTTTAGGGGCGGGGGCCTACGAGCAGTACTTC.

The CDR3 is CAIMGGLGVYNEQFF. The CDR3 region has the DNA TGTGCCATCATGGGGGGTCTGGGGGTCTACAATGAGCAGTTCTTC. The chain carries TRBV10-3 and TRBJ2-1; a possible D gene is TRBD2 (6 bases). Deletions cut 7 bases from V and 3 bases from J, with 16 bases between. The CDR3 runs to 15 residues. Germline lookup yields CDR1 ENHRY and CDR2 SYGVKD.

J is TRBJ1-1 and V is TRBV18; the D gene is possibly TRBD1 (5 bases). Germline V CDR1 and CDR2: KGHSH, LQKENI. The germline V and J ends were trimmed by 4 bases and 0 bases, with 9 bases remaining between them. The CDR3 length is 14 residues. The DNA for the CDR3 is TGTGCCAGCTCACGACAGCCCATGAACACTGAAGCTTTCTTT. It translates to CASSRQPMNTEAFF.

The J gene is TRBJ2-7, the V gene TRBV5-6; the match to TRBD1 covers 7 bases. V was clipped by 3 bases and J by 5 bases; unmatched bases: 8. CDR1 is SGHDT and CDR2 is YYEEEE in the germline V gene. The CDR3 is made up of 14 amino acids. Here the CDR3 DNA reads TGTGCCAGCAGCTCGGGACAGTGGGCCAACGAGCAGTACTTC. Protein: CASSSGQWANEQYF.

The count of this clone is one. The V and J genes are TRBV7-8 and TRBJ1-1, with D possibly matching TRBD1 (5 bases). The CDR3 is made up of 14 amino acids. Germline lookup yields CDR1 SGHVS and CDR2 FQNEAQ. The ends were cut back, 2 bases at V and 6 bases at J, with 13 bases in the middle. CDR3 loop: CASSLRQLSPEAFF. The DNA of the CDR3 is TGTGCCAGCAGCTTAAGACAGCTTTCGCCTGAAGCTTTCTTT.

V usage is TRBV5-8 and J usage is TRBJ2-7; the match to TRBD1 covers 7 bases. The V gene's germline CDR1 is SGHTS and CDR2 YDEGEE. This CDR3 has 14 residues. The V gene end was trimmed by 4 bases and the J gene end by 1 base; junction bases not matched to a gene: 5. The CDR3 DNA is TGTGCCAGCAGCCTGGGGGACAGTTCCTACGAGCAGTACTTC. It encodes CASSLGDSSYEQYF.

The rearrangement joins TRBV30 to TRBJ1-1, with 9 bases that match TRBD1. Trimming cost V 8 bases and J 3 bases; bases outside gene matches: 4. The germline V gene has CDR1 GTSNPN and CDR2 SVGIG (reference sequence). The CDR3 consists of 12 residues. CDR3 bases: TGTGCCGCGGACAGGGGAGACACTGAAGCTTTCTTT. It specifies CAADRGDTEAFF.

This clone was detected only once. This chain links TRBV19 with TRBJ1-5; 8 bases agree with TRBD1. The CDR3 extends over 16 amino acids. J lost 2 bases, V lost 3 bases, and 6 bases had no gene match. CDR1 is LNHDA, CDR2 SQIVND, per germline (reference sequence). The CDR3, as DNA: TGTGCCAGTAGTATTTTTCAGGGACAGGGCAATCAGCCCCAGCATTTT. Translation gives CASSIFQGQGNQPQHF.

This clone came up a few times. J is TRBJ2-3 and V is TRBV7-2; TRBD1 is a possible D gene (6 bases). The CDR3 runs 17 residues. V dropped 3 bases and J dropped 2 bases, with 18 bases sitting between them. Per germline, CDR1 SGHTA and CDR2 FQGNSA. CDR3 residues: CASSFAGTQFPTDTQYF. In nucleotides, the CDR3 is TGTGCCAGCAGCTTCGCCGGGACACAATTTCCCACAGATACGCAGTATTTT.

On this clone: One junction end disagrees with the germline gene, perhaps due to a read error. The V and J genes are TRBV4-1 and TRBJ2-7; 11 nucleotides agree with TRBD1. The CDR3 has 15 residues. Germline-derived CDR1 and CDR2 are MGHRA and YSYEKL. The CDR3 DNA reads TGCGCCAGCAGCCTGGGACAGGGGGAACCCTATGAGCAGTACTTC. It specifies CASSLGQGEPYEQYF.

The gene calls are TRBV19 and TRBJ1-5, with 7 positions matching TRBD1. V lost 7 bases to trimming and J lost 2 bases; unmatched junction nucleotides: 8. The CDR3 consists of 15 residues. Germline CDR1 LNHDA, CDR2 SQIVND (reference sequence). This chain's CDR3 is CASTQTGIGNQPQHF. The CDR3 DNA follows: TGTGCCAGTACCCAGACAGGGATCGGCAATCAGCCCCAGCATTTT.

The rearrangement uses TRBV5-1 and TRBJ1-1; 7 bases agree with TRBD1. J gave up 4 bases and V 4 bases, and 7 bases lay outside the gene matches. Germline V gene lookup returns CDR1 SGHRS and CDR2 YFSETQ. The CDR3 covers 14 residues. The CDR3 is CASSLWDRSTEAFF. The CDR3 DNA reads TGCGCCAGCAGCCTTTGGGACAGAAGCACTGAAGCTTTCTTT.

There are a few counts of this clone. DNA for the CDR3: TGCAGCGTTGAAGGGGACAGCTATGGCTACACCTTC. Its protein is CSVEGDSYGYTF. The J gene is TRBJ1-2, the V gene TRBV29-1, with 7 bases aligning to TRBD1. Losses at the gene ends were 1 base for V and 4 bases for J; bases not matched to a gene: 0. The CDR3 length is 12 residues. CDR1 and CDR2 (germline): SQVTM, ANQGSEA.

This sequence joins TRBV11-2 and TRBJ1-6; 7 bases match TRBD1. Trimming took 1 base from V and 9 from J; bases not matched to a gene: 6. This CDR3 comprises 15 residues. From germline, CDR1 is SGHAT and CDR2 FQNNGV. In DNA form, the CDR3 reads TGTGCCAGCAGCTTAGTCGAGGGGGCAATTTCACCCCTCCACTTT. It yields the protein CASSLVEGAISPLHF.

In this sample, this clone turned up a few times. This chain connects TRBV6-5 to TRBJ2-7, with TRBD1 matching 7 bases. The J segment lost 4 bases and the V segment lost 7 bases, leaving 7 bases of the junction unmatched. CDR1 and CDR2 (germline): MNHEY, SVGAGI. The CDR3 covers 13 residues. In DNA form, the CDR3 reads TGTGCCAGCAAACCGGGACAGCGATACGAGCAGTACTTC. Amino acids: CASKPGQRYEQYF.

The V call is TRBV5-1, the J call TRBJ2-1, with TRBD2 identical over 7 bases. This CDR3 comprises 14 residues. Per germline, CDR1 SGHRS and CDR2 YFSETQ. V lost 1 base to trimming and J lost 6 bases; unmatched junction nucleotides: 4. The CDR3 coding sequence is TGCGCCAGCAGCTTGCTGACTAGCCCCAATGAGCAGTTCTTC. Residues: CASSLLTSPNEQFF.

This sequence joins TRBV5-5 and TRBJ1-4; D not certain. Trimming cost V 0 bases and J 5 bases, with 11 bases left between them. This CDR3 region has 15 residues. Germline V gene sequence: CDR1 SGHKS, CDR2 YYEKEE (reference sequence). The CDR3 DNA sequence: TGTGCCAGCAGCTTGGTGGGAGTGGGAAATGAAAAACTGTTTTTT. Translating it yields CASSLVGVGNEKLFF. Together with reference TRBV5-5 and TRBJ1-4, the CDR3 gives the full variable domain: DAGVTQSPTHLIKTRGQQVTLRCSPISGHKSVSWYQQVLGQGPQFIFQYYEKEERGRGNFPDRFSARQFPNYSSELNVNALLLGDSALYLCASSLVGVGNEKLFFGSGTQLSVL.